Following are 29 T cell receptor beta chains from one sample sequenced in a study of cytomegalovirus exposure and HLA in healthy donors. Amplification used 60 Vbeta primers and 13 Jbeta primers. Here immunoSEQ multiplex PCR was the method, and the copy in TCRdb shows in-frame clones only, minus some. The table has about 190,000 clones, roughly 83% seen once. What was sequenced was PBMCs. The origin of the receptors is a woman in her fifties or sixties in good health and CMV-seronegative.

The chain combines TRBV25-1 with TRBJ1-2; tentatively, D is TRBD1 (6 bases). V lost 0 bases to trimming and J lost 8 bases, with 13 bases between them. Germline lookup yields CDR1 MGHDK and CDR2 SYGVNS. CDR3 length equals 14 residues. The CDR3 protein is CASSEYMAGVGYTF. CDR3 bases: TGTGCCAGCAGTGAATATATGGCAGGGGTCGGCTACACCTTC.

This clone was seen only a few times. The rearrangement links TRBV4-3 to TRBJ1-6; unclear D gene. CDR3 length: 16 amino acids. Trimming took 1 base from V and 7 from J, leaving 14 bases between them. Germline loops: CDR1 LGHNA, CDR2 YSLEER. In nucleotides, the CDR3 is TGCGCCAGCAGCCAAGGGAAGGAGATCGGGAATTCACCCCTCCACTTT. Its translation is CASSQGKEIGNSPLHF.

This clone showed up just once. The V and J genes are TRBV6-1 and TRBJ1-5; D is unresolved. V lost 1 base and J lost 2, with 12 bases in between. This CDR3 spans 16 amino acids. The germline CDR1 and CDR2 sequences are MNHNS and SASEGT. This CDR3 reads CASSEGWGVGNQPQHF. The DNA for the CDR3 is TGTGCCAGCAGTGAAGGGTGGGGAGTGGGCAATCAGCCCCAGCATTTT.

This chain links TRBV20-1 with TRBJ1-1; the D is unclear. Germline V lookup: CDR1 DFQATT, CDR2 SNEGSKA (reference sequence). Trimming cost V 7 bases and J 3 bases, with 9 bases left between them. The CDR3 runs to 11 residues. The CDR3 here is CSGRKDTEAFF. In DNA form, the CDR3 reads TGCAGTGGCAGGAAAGACACTGAAGCTTTCTTT.

The chain couples TRBV28 to TRBJ1-2; D might be TRBD1 (6 bases). The CDR3 contains 15 residues. Germline V lookup: CDR1 MDHEN, CDR2 SYDVKM. V gave up 7 bases and J gave up 8 bases, with 23 bases separating them. CDR3 bases: TGTGCCAGCACCACAAGCTGGTCAGGGGTAGGGGGCTACACCTTC. Its translation is CASTTSWSGVGGYTF.

The rearrangement uses TRBV5-1 and TRBJ2-3; 8 bases are a match to TRBD2. With 7 bases clipped from V and 7 bases from J, the junction kept 17 bases outside the gene matches. CDR1 and CDR2 (germline): SGHRS, YFSETQ. The CDR3 has 16 residues. The CDR3 loop is CASANLLRGAGNTQYF. For the CDR3, the DNA is TGCGCCAGCGCGAATCTTTTGCGGGGGGCCGGGAATACGCAGTATTTT.

The chain recombines TRBV7-3 with TRBJ2-1; 11 positions agree with TRBD2. The CDR3 length is 17 residues. Germline values: CDR1 SGHTA, CDR2 FQGTGA. V was clipped by 4 bases and J by 5 bases; unmatched bases: 10. The CDR3 is CASSSGFGTSGNNEQFF. In DNA, the CDR3 is TGTGCCAGCAGCTCGGGATTCGGGACTAGCGGAAACAATGAGCAGTTCTTC.

This clone was recorded a few times. The chain joins TRBV29-1 to TRBJ1-1; no clear D gene. This CDR3 is built from 11 residues. The V gene's germline CDR1 is SQVTM and CDR2 ANQGSEA. V lost 7 bases and J lost 6, with 12 bases in between. CDR3 coding DNA: TGCAGCGCAAACGACAATCCTGAAGCTTTCTTT. Its translation is CSANDNPEAFF.

The V and J genes are TRBV27 and TRBJ2-5; 7 bases map to TRBD1. The DNA end is a closer match to TRBJ2-7, so the J assignment may be wrong. Germline V gene sequence: CDR1 MNHEY, CDR2 SMNVEV (reference sequence). CDR3 length equals 14 residues. The CDR3 protein is CASSINRGDYEQYF. CDR3 DNA: TGTGCCAGCTCTATCAACAGGGGCGACTACGAGCAGTACTTC.

This clone is a singleton in its sample. The chain has TRBV9 and TRBJ1-4; a weak D match, TRBD1 (5 bases). The CDR3 has 13 amino acids. The V gene lost 5 bases and the J gene lost 4 bases, with 9 bases spanning the gap. The germline gives CDR1 SGDLS, CDR2 YYNGEE. The CDR3: CASSGAINEKLFF. CDR3 nucleotides: TGTGCCAGCAGTGGGGCCATTAATGAAAAACTGTTTTTT. Complete variable domain (other parts from reference TRBV9 and TRBJ1-4): DSGVTQTPKHLITATGQRVTLRCSPRSGDLSVYWYQQSLDQGLQFLIQYYNGEERAKGNILERFSAQQFPDLHSELNLSSLELGDSALYFCASSGAINEKLFFGSGTQLSVL.

The chain recombines TRBV25-1 with TRBJ1-2; D ambiguous. V lost 4 bases and J 7 bases, leaving 7 bases between the germline ends. The CDR3 contains 11 residues. Germline V CDR1 and CDR2: MGHDK, SYGVNS. The CDR3 protein is CASSGLIGYTF. CDR3 DNA: TGTGCCAGCAGTGGGCTTATTGGCTACACCTTC.

The V gene is TRBV20-1, the J gene TRBJ1-1; D is unresolved. Germline V gene sequence: CDR1 DFQATT, CDR2 SNEGSKA (reference sequence). This CDR3 is built from 11 residues. CDR3 protein: CSSRQNTEAFF. Here the CDR3 DNA reads TGCAGCTCCCGACAGAACACTGAAGCTTTCTTT.

This clone appeared a few times. The rearrangement joins TRBV7-9 to TRBJ1-6; the D gene is possibly TRBD1 (6 bases). There are 11 residues in the CDR3. The germline V gene has CDR1 SEHNR and CDR2 FQNEAQ (reference sequence). V gave up 4 bases and J gave up 13 bases, with 8 bases separating them. The CDR3 loop is CASSYRGPLHF. CDR3 DNA: TGTGCCAGCAGCTATAGGGGGCCCCTCCACTTT.

The rearrangement uses TRBV2 and TRBJ1-2; D possibly corresponds to TRBD1 (5 bases). The germline V gene encodes CDR1 SNHLY and CDR2 FYNNEI. The CDR3 consists of 16 residues. Between the trimmed V and J ends, which lost 2 bases and 0 bases, there was a span of 13 bases. CDR3 amino acids: CASSEFGGGANYGYTF. Written as DNA, the CDR3 is TGTGCCAGCAGTGAATTCGGTGGAGGGGCTAACTATGGCTACACCTTC. The complete variable domain, with remaining parts taken from reference TRBV2 and TRBJ1-2, reads EPEVTQTPSHQVTQMGQEVILRCVPISNHLYFYWYRQILGQKVEFLVSFYNNEISEKSEIFDDQFSVERPDGSNFTLKIRSTKLEDSAMYFCASSEFGGGANYGYTFGSGTRLTVV.

The chain is built from TRBV2 and TRBJ1-4; possible D gene TRBD1, 6 bases. The germline gives CDR1 SNHLY, CDR2 FYNNEI. The CDR3 has 12 residues. Trimming took off 7 bases at V and 13 bases at J, with 16 bases between the two ends. The CDR3 nucleotides are TGTGCCAGCAACCCCTACGACAGGTCACTGTTTTTT. Amino acids: CASNPYDRSLFF.

The chain recombines TRBV2 with TRBJ2-7, with D perhaps TRBD1 (5 bases). This CDR3 has 12 residues. Trimming cost V 5 bases and J 6 bases, with 11 bases left between them. Germline V lookup: CDR1 SNHLY, CDR2 FYNNEI. The CDR3 protein is CASSLQGTEQYF. The CDR3 DNA reads as TGTGCCAGCAGTCTCCAGGGTACCGAGCAGTACTTC.

The chain has TRBV4-2 and TRBJ2-7; possible D gene TRBD1, 5 bases. V lost 0 bases, J lost 4 bases, and 16 bases lay in between. Per the germline V gene, CDR1 is LGHNA and CDR2 is YNFKEQ. This CDR3 is built from 16 residues. The CDR3 region is CASSQDIDSLPYEQYF. The CDR3 nucleotides read TGTGCCAGCAGCCAAGATATCGACAGCCTTCCATACGAGCAGTACTTC.

The CDR3 here is CASKRKAYSNQPQHF. CDR3 nucleotides: TGTGCCAGCAAACGTAAAGCCTATAGCAATCAGCCCCAGCATTTT. V is TRBV28 and J is TRBJ1-5; no clear D. V was clipped by 7 bases and J by 0 bases, with 13 bases between them. CDR1 MDHEN and CDR2 SYDVKM come from the germline V gene. The CDR3 contains 15 residues.

The chain has TRBV29-1 and TRBJ1-2; D is possibly TRBD1 (6 bases). The CDR3 loop spans 13 amino acids. With 6 bases removed from V and 4 bases from J, the gap between germline ends came to 15 bases. Germline lookup yields CDR1 SQVTM and CDR2 ANQGSEA. In DNA, the CDR3 is TGCAGCGTCCGCGCGTTAGGGGGCTATGGCTACACCTTC. Translated, it gives CSVRALGGYGYTF.

The CDR3 bases are TGTGCCAGCAGCGACGCTACTGGACAGTCGGCTGGCTACACCTTC. It is translated as CASSDATGQSAGYTF. The genes are TRBV6-6 and TRBJ1-2; possibly TRBD1 for D (6 bases). V was cut by 6 bases and J by 7 bases, with 21 bases left in between. This CDR3 region has 15 residues. The V gene's germline CDR1 is MNHNY and CDR2 SVGAGI (reference sequence).

Worth noting for this clone: Other DNA sequences of this sample code for an identical CDR3. CDR3 DNA: TGTGCCAGCAGCCTAGGGCAGGGGGGTGAAAAACTGTTTTTT. Encoded protein: CASSLGQGGEKLFF. The chain combines TRBV9 with TRBJ1-4; 7 nucleotides match TRBD1. Looked up from germline, CDR1 is SGDLS and CDR2 is YYNGEE. The CDR3 consists of 14 residues. V gave up 4 bases and J gave up 7 bases; unmatched junction bases: 7.

The rearrangement uses TRBV28 and TRBJ2-7, with 11 bases aligning to TRBD1. V shed 2 bases and J 4 bases; nucleotides not matched to a gene: 4. The CDR3 covers 15 residues. Germline values: CDR1 MDHEN, CDR2 SYDVKM. CDR3 loop: CASSLGDRGRYEQYF. CDR3 DNA sequence: TGTGCCAGCAGTTTAGGGGACAGGGGGAGGTACGAGCAGTACTTC.

The chain uses TRBV27 and TRBJ2-3; a possible D gene is TRBD2 (5 bases). Germline V gene lookup returns CDR1 MNHEY and CDR2 SMNVEV (reference sequence). Deletions cut 3 bases from V and 0 bases from J, with 10 bases between. CDR3 length equals 15 residues. CDR3 nucleotides: TGTGCCAGCAGTTTCAGGAGGTTCAGCACAGATACGCAGTATTTT. This sequence encodes CASSFRRFSTDTQYF.

The V and J genes are TRBV4-1 and TRBJ2-2; D perhaps matches TRBD2 (6 bases). This CDR3 is built from 18 residues. With 0 bases removed from V and 0 bases from J, the gap between germline ends came to 14 bases. Germline V gene sequence: CDR1 MGHRA, CDR2 YSYEKL. The CDR3 loop reads CASSQDRAGYANTGELFF. DNA of the CDR3: TGCGCCAGCAGCCAAGATCGGGCGGGATACGCGAACACCGGGGAGCTGTTTTTT.

In its sample, this clone was seen a few times. The chain combines TRBV5-6 with TRBJ1-2; 11 positions agree with TRBD1. This CDR3 spans 16 amino acids. Germline CDR1 reads SGHDT; CDR2 reads YYEEEE. V shed 2 bases, J shed 4 bases, and the junction held 7 bases outside the gene matches. The CDR3 loop reads CASSFPGQGGGYGYTF. The CDR3 nucleotides are TGTGCCAGCAGCTTCCCGGGACAGGGGGGTGGCTATGGCTACACCTTC.

CDR3 loop: CASSKGAGFRNQPQHF. The CDR3 nucleotides read TGTGCCAGTAGTAAAGGAGCGGGCTTCAGGAATCAGCCCCAGCATTTT. The chain links TRBV19 to TRBJ1-5, with D hard to call. From germline, CDR1 is LNHDA and CDR2 SQIVND (reference sequence). CDR3 length: 16 residues. Trimming removed 4 bases from V and 4 bases from J, with 17 bases in between.

The chain combines TRBV6-5 with TRBJ1-2; D possibly corresponds to TRBD1 (5 bases). The ends were cut back, 2 bases at V and 8 bases at J, with 18 bases in the middle. The germline CDR1 and CDR2 sequences are MNHEY and SVGAGI. This CDR3 is 15 amino acids long. The CDR3 DNA is TGTGCCAGCAGTTACACCCGGACAAACCTATGGGGCTACACCTTC. Its protein product is CASSYTRTNLWGYTF.

To note about this clone: The junction and the germline gene differ at one end; a read error may be behind it. This sample also contains other DNA sequences that code for the same CDR3. The chain employs TRBV7-7 and TRBJ1-1, with a tentative D call TRBD1 (5 bases). Per germline, CDR1 SSHAT and CDR2 FNYEAQ (reference sequence). The CDR3 spans 13 residues. The CDR3, as DNA: TGTGCTAGCAGCCTGACAGCGAACACTGAAGCTTTCTTT. It translates to CASSLTANTEAFF.

The chain recombines TRBV6-5 with TRBJ1-1; D not certain. Trimming took off 0 bases at V and 1 base at J, with 9 bases between the two ends. The germline CDR1 and CDR2 sequences are MNHEY and SVGAGI. CDR3 length: 15 residues. The CDR3 region is CASSYSVGRNTEAFF. The CDR3 DNA sequence: TGTGCCAGCAGTTACTCTGTTGGGAGGAACACTGAAGCTTTCTTT.